The T cell receptor beta chain under discussion was sequenced for a study of cytomegalovirus exposure and HLA in healthy donors. Turning to the study itself: The same platform used for the 666 first-cohort repertoires was also used for the roughly 130 validation repertoires, as a later analysis reported.

This clone was detected only once. The antigen remains undetermined. The table came from immunoSEQ multiplex PCR; TCRdb's copy has only in-frame clones and leaves some out. Altogether about 160,000 clones are present, about nine tenths being singletons, with the ten largest covering around 4.4%. Regarding the study as a whole: The study flagged roughly 160 TCR beta chains as cytomegalovirus-associated. First-cohort TCR clusters were later found to tend to co-occur in the 120 validation repertoires.

The sequenced material came from PBMCs. This receptor was identified in a man aged 18 to 29 in good health and CMV-seropositive.

The CDR3 loop reads CASSQGTRTYEQYF. The CDR3, as DNA: TGTGCCAGCAGCCAGGGGACTAGAACCTACGAGCAGTACTTC. The chain has TRBV5-6 and TRBJ2-5; 8 bases map to TRBD2. The DNA matches TRBJ2-7 better at its end, which makes the J call doubtful. From germline, CDR1 is SGHDT and CDR2 YYEEEE. The CDR3 loop spans 14 amino acids.